The 8 T cell receptor beta chains below all came from one sample that was sequenced in a study of OX40 agonist ivuxolimab in advanced cancers. TCRdb's copy holds only in-frame clones and misses some; the assay was immunoSEQ multiplex PCR. The data hold tens of thousands of clones, with about nine tenths observed a single time. The source was CD4+ or CD8+ T cells sorted from blood, collected in a trial of the OX40 agonist ivuxolimab. The source is an adult with an advanced solid tumor such as melanoma, head and neck, liver or kidney cancer.

This chain uses TRBV7-2 with TRBJ1-5; the D is unclear. The CDR3 has 15 residues. The germline CDR1 and CDR2 sequences are SGHTA and FQGNSA. Trimming removed 1 base from V and 6 bases from J, with 13 bases in between. CDR3 DNA: TGTGCCAGCAGCTTAGACCTTGGGTCGGGTCAGCCCCAGCATTTT. This encodes CASSLDLGSGQPQHF.

This clone was detected once. The chain combines TRBV5-6 with TRBJ2-7, with no clear D. The CDR3 is 14 residues long. The germline V gene has CDR1 SGHDT and CDR2 YYEEEE. The V end was cut by 1 base, the J end by 0 bases, with 8 bases between. The CDR3 spells CASSLLQSSYEQYF. CDR3 bases: TGTGCCAGCAGCTTGTTGCAGAGCTCCTACGAGCAGTACTTC.

This clone has only one observation. V is TRBV15 and J is TRBJ1-1; D unclear. The CDR3 is 14 amino acids. CDR1 and CDR2 from the germline V gene are LNHNV and YYDKDF (reference sequence). The germline V and J ends were trimmed by 5 bases and 6 bases, with 16 bases remaining between them. CDR3 in amino acids: CATSSRGRIAEAFF. CDR3 nucleotides: TGTGCCACCAGCTCCCGAGGACGGATCGCTGAAGCTTTCTTT.

The J gene is TRBJ2-5, the V gene TRBV5-6; 8 nucleotides line up with TRBD1. CDR1 is SGHDT, CDR2 YYEEEE, per germline. CDR3 length: 14 residues. V shed 4 bases, J shed 5 bases, and the junction held 7 bases outside the gene matches. The CDR3 region is CASSRAGGAETQYF. Written as DNA, the CDR3 is TGTGCCAGCAGCCGGGCAGGGGGCGCCGAGACCCAGTACTTC.

The chain uses TRBV6-5 and TRBJ1-6, with D possibly being TRBD1 (5 bases). CDR3 length: 15 residues. Between the trimmed V and J ends, which lost 0 bases and 7 bases, there was a span of 10 bases. Looked up from germline, CDR1 is MNHEY and CDR2 is SVGAGI. The CDR3 bases are TGTGCCAGCAGTTACTCCCCAGGGAGAAATTCACCCCTCCACTTT. Residues: CASSYSPGRNSPLHF.

Only one count was recorded for this clone. The sample contains more than one DNA sequence encoding this CDR3. V is TRBV6-5 and J is TRBJ2-7; 10 bases agree with TRBD2. This CDR3 spans 15 amino acids. The ends lost 4 bases at V and 4 bases at J; junction bases unmatched: 7. In germline, CDR1 is MNHEY, CDR2 SVGAGI. Here the CDR3 reads CASSLAGGLTYEQYF. The DNA for the CDR3 is TGTGCCAGCAGTTTAGCGGGAGGTCTAACATACGAGCAGTACTTC.

The chain employs TRBV2 and TRBJ2-7; D is unresolved. This CDR3 comprises 11 residues. Trimming pared 5 bases from V and 7 bases from J, leaving 9 bases between. Looked up from germline, CDR1 is SNHLY and CDR2 is FYNNEI. As DNA, the CDR3 is TGTGCCAGCAGTACAGAAGTAGAGCAGTACTTC. This sequence encodes CASSTEVEQYF.

This clone was picked up one time. This rearrangement joins TRBV7-9 to TRBJ2-2; a possible D gene is TRBD1 (6 bases). The CDR3 loop spans 19 amino acids. The germline V gene encodes CDR1 SEHNR and CDR2 FQNEAQ (reference sequence). The V end lost 3 bases, the J end lost 4 bases, and 24 bases lay between the germline ends. CDR3 residues: CASSFLILDLNRATGELFF. Here the CDR3 DNA reads TGTGCCAGCAGCTTTTTGATTTTGGATCTGAACAGGGCCACCGGGGAGCTGTTTTTT.